Detailed here is one TCR beta chain. This specimen comes from a study of beta chain features in type 1 diabetes. The study reverse transcribed the entire isolated RNA, so it sequenced expressed TCRB transcripts. Method: immunoSEQ multiplex PCR; TCRdb's copy keeps in-frame clones and lacks some. The data hold approximately 140,000 clones, with 6.9% observed a single time. Material: central memory CD4+ T cells from blood. This clonotype was obtained from a young woman in good health.

The CDR3 DNA follows: TGTGCCAGCAGTCTACTAGTTGGCGAGACCCAGTACTTC. Encoded protein: CASSLLVGETQYF. The chain links TRBV2 to TRBJ2-5, with D possibly matching TRBD2 (5 bases). V was shortened by 5 bases and J by 5 bases, with 12 bases between the two germline ends. CDR3 size: 13 residues. Germline V gives CDR1 SNHLY, CDR2 FYNNEI.